The 28 T cell receptor beta chains below come from one sample, sequenced in a study of long-term antiretroviral therapy in people with HIV. The assay used was immunoSEQ (version v3.0), run at survey level. Clones were read by immunoSEQ multiplex PCR, and TCRdb kept only the in-frame ones, dropping some. The sample lists about 15,000 clones; more than 70% were seen once. The specimen comprised unsorted PBMCs, sampled 6.9 years after starting antiretroviral therapy. The receptors originated from a man aged 50-60 years with HIV.

The chain combines TRBV5-5 with TRBJ2-7; TRBD1 agrees at 8 bases. The CDR3 runs 15 residues. Germline V gene sequence: CDR1 SGHKS, CDR2 YYEKEE (reference sequence). V lost 0 bases to trimming and J lost 3 bases; unmatched junction nucleotides: 5. The CDR3 coding sequence is TGTGCCAGCAGCTTGGGTGACAGGGGATTCTACGAGCAGTACTTC. As protein: CASSLGDRGFYEQYF. Full variable domain (missing parts from reference TRBV5-5 and TRBJ2-7): DAGVTQSPTHLIKTRGQQVTLRCSPISGHKSVSWYQQVLGQGPQFIFQYYEKEERGRGNFPDRFSARQFPNYSSELNVNALLLGDSALYLCASSLGDRGFYEQYFGPGTRLTVT.

The chain carries TRBV27 and TRBJ1-2, with a tentative D call TRBD1 (5 bases). CDR3 length equals 12 residues. CDR1 and CDR2 from the germline V gene are MNHEY and SMNVEV (reference sequence). The germline V and J ends were trimmed by 8 bases and 8 bases, with 15 bases remaining between them. The CDR3: CASGTGTRGYTF. CDR3 nucleotides: TGTGCCAGCGGAACCGGGACCAGAGGCTACACCTTC.

This clone was counted between two and nine times. CDR3 loop: CASRSLAVGTDTQYF. CDR3 DNA sequence: TGTGCCAGCAGGAGCCTAGCCGTGGGCACAGATACGCAGTATTTT. The chain links TRBV28 to TRBJ2-3; TRBD2 might be the D (5 bases). The ends were cut back, 6 bases at V and 1 base at J, with 14 bases in the middle. CDR3 length: 15 amino acids. Germline CDR1 is MDHEN and CDR2 is SYDVKM.

The chain links TRBV5-4 to TRBJ2-7; D not resolved. Germline V lookup: CDR1 SGHNT, CDR2 YYREEE (reference sequence). Trimming cost V 2 bases and J 2 bases, with 17 bases left between them. The CDR3 runs 16 residues. The CDR3 nucleotides read TGTGCCAGCAGCTTAGGCACAACGCTGAAGGCCTACGAGCAGTACTTC. It translates to CASSLGTTLKAYEQYF.

This clone was seen more than once but under ten times. This sequence joins TRBV30 and TRBJ2-7; D unresolved. CDR3 length: 11 residues. The germline CDR1 and CDR2 sequences are GTSNPN and SVGIG (reference sequence). V was pared by 3 bases and J by 4 bases, with 7 bases between. For the CDR3, the DNA is TGTGCCTGGAGCCTCAGTTACGAGCAGTACTTC. Residues: CAWSLSYEQYF.

The rearrangement joins TRBV7-9 to TRBJ1-1; possibly TRBD1 for D (5 bases). V dropped 2 bases and J dropped 0 bases, with 10 bases sitting between them. The CDR3 extends over 15 amino acids. Per germline, CDR1 SEHNR and CDR2 FQNEAQ (reference sequence). This chain's CDR3 is CASSLLRGLNTEAFF. The DNA for the CDR3 is TGTGCCAGCAGCTTACTGAGGGGTTTGAACACTGAAGCTTTCTTT.

The chain employs TRBV28 and TRBJ2-7; TRBD2 agrees at 8 bases. Germline-derived CDR1 and CDR2 are MDHEN and SYDVKM. V lost 2 bases, J lost 3 bases, and 6 bases stayed unmatched. The CDR3 sequence is 15 residues long. The CDR3 sequence is CASSLSVAGFYEQYF. The DNA of the CDR3 is TGTGCCAGCAGTTTAAGTGTAGCGGGGTTCTACGAGCAGTACTTC.

This chain uses TRBV30 with TRBJ1-5, with 10 bases identical to TRBD1. V shed 6 bases, J shed 0 bases, and the junction held 8 bases outside the gene matches. The CDR3 spans 16 residues. Germline values: CDR1 GTSNPN, CDR2 SVGIG (reference sequence). The CDR3: CACSAGQGYSNQPQHF. The CDR3 nucleotides read TGTGCCTGCTCGGCGGGACAGGGGTATAGCAATCAGCCCCAGCATTTT.

This clone was recorded only once. This chain connects TRBV27 to TRBJ2-2, with no clear D. The germline V gene has CDR1 MNHEY and CDR2 SMNVEV (reference sequence). V lost 1 base and J 3 bases, leaving 0 bases between the germline ends. This CDR3 region has 12 residues. The CDR3 here is CASSLYTGELFF. In DNA form, the CDR3 reads TGTGCCAGCAGTTTATACACCGGGGAGCTGTTTTTT.

This chain connects TRBV9 to TRBJ2-5, with TRBD2 matching over 9 bases. V gave up 5 bases and J gave up 0 bases; unmatched junction bases: 8. Germline CDR1 and CDR2: SGDLS and YYNGEE. CDR3 length equals 16 residues. For the CDR3, the DNA is TGTGCCAGCAGTGCGGGGGGGAGTGGGTACCAAGAGACCCAGTACTTC. Translated, it gives CASSAGGSGYQETQYF.

V and J are TRBV29-1 and TRBJ2-2; TRBD2 matches 11 bases. The CDR3 is made up of 14 amino acids. Germline trimming cut 4 bases from V and 5 bases from J; bases unmatched to any gene: 3. CDR1 is SQVTM, CDR2 ANQGSEA, per germline. The CDR3 DNA reads as TGCAGCGTTGGGGGACTAGCGGTTACCGGGGAGCTGTTTTTT. This translates into CSVGGLAVTGELFF.

The V and J genes are TRBV19 and TRBJ2-1; TRBD2 matches at 11 bases. The J segment lost 5 bases and the V segment lost 1 base, leaving 10 bases of the junction unmatched. This CDR3 spans 18 amino acids. The germline CDR1 and CDR2 sequences are LNHDA and SQIVND (reference sequence). CDR3 DNA sequence: TGTGCCAGTAGTATAGTAGCGGGAGGGCCGAGTACCCACAATGAGCAGTTCTTC. As protein: CASSIVAGGPSTHNEQFF.

This clone occurred once. The V call is TRBV28, the J call TRBJ2-7, with D maybe TRBD2 (6 bases). Germline CDR1 and CDR2: MDHEN and SYDVKM. The germline V and J ends were trimmed by 4 bases and 4 bases, with 11 bases remaining between them. The CDR3 length is 13 residues. The CDR3 nucleotides are TGTGCCAGCAGTTCCAGCGGAGGGTACGAGCAGTACTTC. Encoded protein: CASSSSGGYEQYF. Variable domain in full (rest from reference TRBV28 and TRBJ2-7): DVKVTQSSRYLVKRTGEKVFLECVQDMDHENMFWYRQDPGLGLRLIYFSYDVKMKEKGDIPEGYSVSREKKERFSLILESASTNQTSMYLCASSSSGGYEQYFGPGTRLTVT.

This chain joins TRBV28 and TRBJ2-7, with D perhaps TRBD2 (7 bases). This CDR3 comprises 16 residues. Trimming took 5 bases from V and 2 from J, leaving 19 bases between them. Germline lookup yields CDR1 MDHEN and CDR2 SYDVKM. The CDR3 DNA follows: TGTGCCAGCAGTAGCGGGACATATGTAAGTCCCTACGAGCAGTACTTC. This encodes CASSSGTYVSPYEQYF.

DNA of the CDR3: TGTGCCAGCAGCTACGGGCCAAGGGGCGGGCAGCCCCAGCATTTT. It codes for CASSYGPRGGQPQHF. The gene calls are TRBV7-8 and TRBJ1-5; tentatively, D is TRBD1 (5 bases). Trimming pared 4 bases from V and 7 bases from J, leaving 17 bases between. This CDR3 spans 15 amino acids. Germline CDR1 is SGHVS and CDR2 is FQNEAQ.

V is TRBV7-9 and J is TRBJ2-4; TRBD2 might be the D (6 bases). The CDR3 extends over 16 amino acids. The V and J ends lost 8 bases and 0 bases respectively, with 17 bases between them. Germline CDR1 reads SEHNR; CDR2 reads FQNEAQ (reference sequence). The CDR3 coding sequence is TGTGCCAGCTCGGAGTCGGGGACTTTAGCCAAAAACATTCAGTACTTC. Translated: CASSESGTLAKNIQYF.

The genes are TRBV14 and TRBJ2-5; the D is unclear. Trimming shortened V by 2 bases and J by 4 bases, and 11 bases separated the two germline ends. This CDR3 spans 14 amino acids. CDR1 is SGHDN and CDR2 is FVKESK in the germline V gene. Written as DNA, the CDR3 is TGTGCCAGCAGCCAACCTCACGGCATAGAGACCCAGTACTTC. Translation: CASSQPHGIETQYF.

This clone has only one observation. The rearrangement uses TRBV4-1 and TRBJ2-7, with D possibly being TRBD2 (7 bases). Per the germline V gene, CDR1 is MGHRA and CDR2 is YSYEKL. Trimming removed 5 bases from V and 2 bases from J, with 16 bases in between. This CDR3 has 15 amino acids. The CDR3 bases are TGCGCCAGCAGCAGAGGGGGGGCGGGCCCCTACGAGCAGTACTTC. It codes for CASSRGGAGPYEQYF.

This chain links TRBV27 with TRBJ2-7; D is unclear. V lost 3 bases and J lost 1, with 13 bases in between. Germline CDR1 is MNHEY and CDR2 is SMNVEV (reference sequence). The CDR3 contains 15 residues. The chain's CDR3 is CASSFYAAQSYEQYF. The CDR3 DNA reads TGTGCCAGCAGTTTCTACGCGGCTCAATCCTACGAGCAGTACTTC.

The rearrangement links TRBV4-2 to TRBJ2-3; D is ambiguous. The germline V and J ends were trimmed by 0 bases and 1 base, with 11 bases remaining between them. CDR1 LGHNA and CDR2 YNFKEQ come from the germline V gene. The CDR3 consists of 16 residues. The CDR3 loop is CASSQESSPRTDTQYF. CDR3 bases: TGTGCCAGCAGCCAAGAGAGCTCTCCCCGCACAGATACGCAGTATTTT.

V and J are TRBV29-1 and TRBJ2-4; D not certain. Trimming stripped 4 bases from V and 1 base from J, with 5 bases between. Looked up from germline, CDR1 is SQVTM and CDR2 is ANQGSEA. The CDR3 has 12 amino acids. CDR3 residues: CSVVQAKNIQYF. CDR3 DNA: TGCAGCGTTGTACAGGCCAAAAACATTCAGTACTTC. The full variable domain, in which reference TRBV29-1 and TRBJ2-4 provide the parts outside the CDR3, is SAVISQKPSRDICQRGTSLTIQCQVDSQVTMMFWYRQQPGQSLTLIATANQGSEATYESGFVIDKFPISRPNLTFSTLTVSNMSPEDSSIYLCSVVQAKNIQYFGAGTRLSVL.

This chain links TRBV7-2 with TRBJ1-4, with D unresolved. V gave up 5 bases and J gave up 0 bases, with 7 bases separating them. CDR3 length: 14 amino acids. The germline CDR1 and CDR2 sequences are SGHTA and FQGNSA. This CDR3 reads CASSKGATNEKLFF. In DNA form, the CDR3 reads TGTGCCAGCAGCAAGGGCGCAACTAATGAAAAACTGTTTTTT.

The CDR3 region has the DNA TGTGCCAGCAGCTTAGATAGTTTAGCCGGGTGCGGCTACACCTTC. This gives the protein CASSLDSLAGCGYTF. The chain has TRBV11-3 and TRBJ1-2, with D uncertain. This CDR3 spans 15 amino acids. The ends were cut back, 0 bases at V and 8 bases at J, with 16 bases in the middle. Germline assignment: CDR1 SGHNT and CDR2 YENEEA.

This clone came up once. J is TRBJ2-5 and V is TRBV29-1, with TRBD1 identical over 11 bases. J was trimmed by 6 bases and V by 6 bases; bases with no gene match: 9. Germline loops: CDR1 SQVTM, CDR2 ANQGSEA. The CDR3 consists of 14 residues. Here the CDR3 DNA reads TGCAGCGTAGGCCGGGACAGGGGGGCCAAGACCCAGTACTTC. Amino acids: CSVGRDRGAKTQYF.

This clone has only one observation. This chain links TRBV18 with TRBJ1-1; TRBD1 matches at 10 bases. V shed 6 bases and J 0 bases; nucleotides not matched to a gene: 10. This CDR3 is 17 amino acids long. The V gene's germline CDR1 is KGHSH and CDR2 LQKENI. In DNA, the CDR3 is TGTGCCAGCTCTGTCCGGGGACAGGGGACAATGAACACTGAAGCTTTCTTT. Translating gives CASSVRGQGTMNTEAFF.

This clone was picked up one time. The chain joins TRBV5-5 to TRBJ1-2; no reliable D call. V gave up 2 bases and J gave up 6 bases, with 11 bases separating them. Germline V CDR1 and CDR2: SGHKS, YYEKEE (reference sequence). This CDR3 comprises 13 residues. The CDR3, as DNA: TGTGCCAGCAGCTTAAACGGACTAGATGGCTACACCTTC. Residues: CASSLNGLDGYTF.

This clone was observed a single time. The chain uses TRBV6-6 and TRBJ2-1, with D unresolved. The CDR3 covers 15 residues. Per the germline V gene, CDR1 is MNHNY and CDR2 is SVGAGI (reference sequence). V was clipped by 6 bases and J by 1 base, with 13 bases between them. The CDR3 loop reads CASRSAESSYNEQFF. CDR3 coding DNA: TGTGCCAGCAGATCTGCCGAGTCTTCCTACAATGAGCAGTTCTTC.

The chain employs TRBV28 and TRBJ2-5, with 7 bases matching TRBD1. The CDR3 runs 13 residues. Looked up from germline, CDR1 is MDHEN and CDR2 is SYDVKM. With 10 bases clipped from V and 5 bases from J, the junction kept 10 bases outside the gene matches. The CDR3 here is CATGERGPETQYF. CDR3 DNA: TGTGCCACCGGAGAGAGGGGGCCGGAGACCCAGTACTTC.